The sequence of this T cell receptor (beta chain) was determined in a study of T-cell memory formation after mild COVID-19. As for the study in general: Each donor largely had its own TCR clusters.

This CDR3 is 13 amino acids long. Germline V gene data show CDR1 as KGHDR and CDR2 as SFDVKD. V was pared by 9 bases and J by 3 bases, with 10 bases between. Findings and limits, study-wide: Pre-infection memory contained some responding clones, which suggested that cross-reactive memory had joined. Shrinking CD4+ clones resided mostly in CM and EM, and CD8+ ones in EMRA.

This clonotype was seen only once. The antigen is unknown. A 5'RACE reaction primed in the constant segment made cDNA libraries of TCR alpha and TCR beta, and these carried sample barcodes and UMIs. Each CDR3 protein gets one entry after TCRdb re-called the 5' RACE reads with MiXCR. The data hold 350,000 to 500,000 distinct CDR3 sequences, with about a quarter observed a single time. The sequenced material came from PBMCs or a T cell subset sorted from them (not recorded which). The sequence derives from an adult woman who had mild COVID-19 (a few samples of this study predate the infection). Cell type and time point are not known. The V and J genes are TRBV24-1 and TRBJ2-2, with TRBD2 as a possible D gene (6 bases). DNA of the CDR3: TGTGCCACCCGGGGGATCGACACCGGGGAGCTGTTTTTT. This encodes CATRGIDTGELFF.